The 25 T cell receptor beta chains in this list originate from one sample, sequenced in a study of OX40 agonist ivuxolimab in advanced cancers. Measured with immunoSEQ multiplex PCR; TCRdb has only the in-frame clones, and not every one. The sample lists about 82,000 clones, around 92% seen once, with roughly 9% in the top ten. This specimen consisted of CD4+ or CD8+ T cells sorted from blood, obtained in a trial of the OX40 agonist ivuxolimab. Every receptor here comes from an adult with an advanced solid tumor such as melanoma, head and neck, liver or kidney cancer.

The J gene is TRBJ1-1, the V gene TRBV14; 8 nucleotides line up with TRBD1. This CDR3 has 14 residues. The junction had 7 bases not matched to a gene; V was cut back by 4 bases and J by 6 bases. Germline CDR1 SGHDN, CDR2 FVKESK. CDR3 sequence: CASSRWTGLPEAFF. Written as DNA, the CDR3 is TGTGCCAGCAGCCGCTGGACAGGGCTACCTGAAGCTTTCTTT.

The gene calls are TRBV9 and TRBJ2-5; TRBD1 aligns across 10 bases. Germline CDR1 is SGDLS and CDR2 is YYNGEE. The CDR3 extends over 16 amino acids. V trimming: 0 bases; J trimming: 4 bases; junction bases outside the gene matches: 6. Written as DNA, the CDR3 is TGTGCCAGCAGCGTAGTGAGCGGGACAGGGGTAGAGACCCAGTACTTC. Encoded protein: CASSVVSGTGVETQYF. The whole variable domain, filled in from reference TRBV9 and TRBJ2-5, reads DSGVTQTPKHLITATGQRVTLRCSPRSGDLSVYWYQQSLDQGLQFLIQYYNGEERAKGNILERFSAQQFPDLHSELNLSSLELGDSALYFCASSVVSGTGVETQYFGPGTRLLVL.

The rearrangement joins TRBV5-4 to TRBJ2-7, with D unresolved. There are 12 residues in the CDR3. V dropped 1 base and J dropped 4 bases, with 6 bases sitting between them. The germline gives CDR1 SGHNT, CDR2 YYREEE (reference sequence). The CDR3, as DNA: TGTGCCAGCAGCTTGAACCCTTACGAGCAGTACTTC. Translating it yields CASSLNPYEQYF.

This chain joins TRBV11-2 and TRBJ2-3; possibly TRBD2 for D (7 bases). In germline, CDR1 is SGHAT, CDR2 FQNNGV. The CDR3 is 16 amino acids. V lost 2 bases and J lost 4, with 16 bases in between. The CDR3 spells CASSLYRGGTADTQYF. In DNA, the CDR3 is TGTGCCAGCAGCTTATATAGGGGGGGGACGGCAGATACGCAGTATTTT.

V is TRBV19 and J is TRBJ2-7, with D perhaps being TRBD1 or TRBD2 (5 bases each). V lost 1 base, J lost 0 bases, and 13 bases lay in between. The CDR3 is 16 amino acids. Per the germline V gene, CDR1 is LNHDA and CDR2 is SQIVND (reference sequence). This CDR3 is CASSIVGRASSYEQYF. The CDR3 region has the DNA TGTGCCAGTAGTATAGTGGGACGGGCGAGCTCCTACGAGCAGTACTTC.

CDR3: CASSTAGGTYEQYF. CDR3 coding DNA: TGTGCCAGCTCAACAGCGGGGGGTACCTACGAGCAGTACTTC. J is TRBJ2-5 and V is TRBV18; 9 nucleotides match TRBD2. The DNA end lines up better with TRBJ2-7; the J call may be wrong. This CDR3 is built from 14 residues. Germline CDR1 is KGHSH and CDR2 is LQKENI.

The chain carries TRBV11-2 and TRBJ2-4, with 11 positions matching TRBD2. Trimming took 5 bases from V and 13 from J; bases not matched to a gene: 10. Germline CDR1 reads SGHAT; CDR2 reads FQNNGV. The CDR3 runs 14 residues. CDR3 sequence (DNA): TGTGCCAGCAGCCATTTAGCGGGGGGGGACAACCAGTACTTC. Protein: CASSHLAGGDNQYF.

The chain has TRBV27 and TRBJ1-5, with a weak D call TRBD1 (5 bases). Germline loops: CDR1 MNHEY, CDR2 SMNVEV (reference sequence). V was shortened by 5 bases and J by 1 base, with 9 bases between the two germline ends. The CDR3 spans 14 residues. The CDR3 loop is CASSGGASNQPQHF. CDR3 DNA: TGTGCCAGCAGTGGGGGAGCGAGCAATCAGCCCCAGCATTTT.

The chain joins TRBV7-9 to TRBJ2-5; a possible D gene is TRBD1 (5 bases). CDR3 length equals 14 residues. The V end lost 0 bases, the J end lost 2 bases, and 7 bases lay between the germline ends. In germline, CDR1 is SEHNR, CDR2 FQNEAQ (reference sequence). The CDR3 here is CASSLAGPQETQYF. CDR3 DNA sequence: TGTGCCAGCAGCTTAGCGGGGCCTCAAGAGACCCAGTACTTC.

CDR3 nucleotide sequence: TGTGCCAGTAGTATAGGAGCAGGTACTTACTCCTACGAGCAGTACTTC. Its protein is CASSIGAGTYSYEQYF. The rearrangement links TRBV19 to TRBJ2-7; D gene uncertain. Trimming removed 1 base at V and 0 bases at J, with 13 bases between. CDR1 and CDR2 (germline): LNHDA, SQIVND (reference sequence). This CDR3 is built from 16 residues.

This rearrangement joins TRBV5-6 to TRBJ1-3; D unresolved. V gave up 5 bases and J gave up 4 bases, with 13 bases separating them. The CDR3 contains 14 residues. Germline lookup yields CDR1 SGHDT and CDR2 YYEEEE. CDR3 coding DNA: TGTGCCAGCAGAGGGTTACTCTCGGGAAACACCATATATTTT. Translated: CASRGLLSGNTIYF.

This chain joins TRBV6-6 and TRBJ2-2, with 10 bases matching TRBD2. Germline V gives CDR1 MNHNY, CDR2 SVGAGI (reference sequence). Unmatched junction bases numbered 6, after V lost 0 bases and J lost 8 bases. The CDR3 sequence is 16 residues long. DNA for the CDR3: TGTGCCAGCAGTTACTCAAGCGGGGGGGCGTCTGGGGAGCTGTTTTTT. Translated: CASSYSSGGASGELFF.

Here the CDR3 reads CASSLRAPYLNTEAFF. In nucleotides, the CDR3 is TGTGCCAGCAGTTTAAGGGCTCCTTACCTGAACACTGAAGCTTTCTTT. The chain combines TRBV28 with TRBJ1-1, with D unclear. CDR3 length: 16 amino acids. The V and J ends lost 2 bases and 0 bases respectively, with 13 bases between them. Germline V gene lookup returns CDR1 MDHEN and CDR2 SYDVKM.

This chain connects TRBV7-9 to TRBJ2-3, with TRBD2 matching over 9 bases. Germline CDR1 SEHNR, CDR2 FQNEAQ (reference sequence). After removal of 3 bases from V and 0 bases from J, the junction contained 7 bases not matched to a gene. CDR3 length: 17 residues. The CDR3 sequence: CASSLTLAGSSTDTQYF. CDR3 DNA sequence: TGTGCCAGCAGCTTGACACTAGCGGGTTCTAGCACAGATACGCAGTATTTT.

This clone was recorded once. V and J are TRBV9 and TRBJ1-1; the match to TRBD1 covers 7 bases. Germline CDR1 SGDLS, CDR2 YYNGEE. V gave up 4 bases and J gave up 11 bases; unmatched junction bases: 8. The CDR3 sequence is 12 residues long. The CDR3 DNA follows: TGTGCCAGCAGCAGTAACAGGGGCCGGGCTTTCTTT. Protein product: CASSSNRGRAFF.

The CDR3 coding sequence is TGTGCCAGCAGTTCGGAGGGTAGCAATCAGCCCCAGCATTTT. It translates to CASSSEGSNQPQHF. This chain joins TRBV27 and TRBJ1-5; D call uncertain. The length of the CDR3 is 14 residues. The germline gives CDR1 MNHEY, CDR2 SMNVEV (reference sequence). With 4 bases removed from V and 0 bases from J, the gap between germline ends came to 7 bases.

The genes are TRBV11-2 and TRBJ1-5; D might be TRBD1 (5 bases). V lost 5 bases and J 11 bases, leaving 16 bases between the germline ends. Germline V gives CDR1 SGHAT, CDR2 FQNNGV. The CDR3 runs 13 residues. The CDR3 spells CASSATRGETQHF. The CDR3 DNA follows: TGTGCCAGCAGCGCGACTAGAGGGGAGACCCAGCATTTT.

The V gene is TRBV5-1, the J gene TRBJ2-4; 9 nucleotides agree with TRBD1. The CDR3 spans 14 residues. Germline values: CDR1 SGHRS, CDR2 YFSETQ. V was clipped by 3 bases and J by 7 bases; unmatched bases: 5. CDR3 sequence reads: CASSSGTGYNIQYF. CDR3 in DNA: TGCGCCAGCAGCTCTGGGACAGGGTATAACATTCAGTACTTC.

This sequence joins TRBV6-4 and TRBJ1-1; D unclear. Germline lookup yields CDR1 MRHNA and CDR2 SNTAGT. With 5 bases removed from V and 2 bases from J, the gap between germline ends came to 9 bases. This CDR3 has 13 residues. As DNA, the CDR3 is TGTGCCAGCAGTTTGACGGTTAACACTGAAGCTTTCTTT. Its translation: CASSLTVNTEAFF.

This rearrangement joins TRBV15 to TRBJ2-3, with 8 bases matching TRBD2. From germline, CDR1 is LNHNV and CDR2 YYDKDF (reference sequence). This CDR3 is built from 15 residues. Germline trimming cut 4 bases from V and 4 bases from J; bases unmatched to any gene: 7. The CDR3, as DNA: TGTGCCACCAGCAAAGGCCCCGGGGGGGCAGATACGCAGTATTTT. It codes for CATSKGPGGADTQYF.

The genes are TRBV7-3 and TRBJ1-1; the match to TRBD1 covers 7 bases. V was clipped by 4 bases and J by 8 bases; unmatched bases: 16. This CDR3 region has 16 residues. Per the germline V gene, CDR1 is SGHTA and CDR2 is FQGTGA. The CDR3 coding sequence is TGTGCCAGCAGCTCCATTGGACTGGGGCGCAGGGGGGAAGCTTTCTTT. The encoded protein is CASSSIGLGRRGEAFF.

The V gene is TRBV9, the J gene TRBJ1-1; D remains unclear. The V gene lost 4 bases and the J gene lost 1 base, with 5 bases spanning the gap. The CDR3 is 12 amino acids. Germline CDR1 is SGDLS and CDR2 is YYNGEE. The CDR3 nucleotides read TGTGCCAGCAGCCCCCCGAACACTGAAGCTTTCTTT. Translated, it gives CASSPPNTEAFF.

This clone has just one count. This sequence joins TRBV9 and TRBJ2-1; D unresolved. V shed 0 bases and J shed 13 bases, with 11 bases lying between them. The CDR3 is made up of 12 amino acids. The germline V gene has CDR1 SGDLS and CDR2 YYNGEE. The CDR3 DNA reads TGTGCCAGCAGCGTAGTTGAACATATACAGTTCTTC. Amino acid sequence: CASSVVEHIQFF.

This rearrangement joins TRBV9 to TRBJ2-1; no clear D gene. Trimming pared 0 bases from V and 7 bases from J, leaving 5 bases between. The CDR3 loop spans 12 amino acids. Germline lookup yields CDR1 SGDLS and CDR2 YYNGEE. Here the CDR3 reads CASSVAPNEQFF. The CDR3 region has the DNA TGTGCCAGCAGCGTAGCCCCAAATGAGCAGTTCTTC.

The rearrangement uses TRBV13 and TRBJ1-1; perhaps TRBD1 as D (5 bases). Germline V CDR1 and CDR2: PRHDT, FYEKMQ (reference sequence). V gave up 6 bases and J gave up 1 base, with 21 bases separating them. This CDR3 region has 17 residues. For the CDR3, the DNA is TGTGCCAGCAGATCATTGGCGGGGGAAGGGCCGAACACTGAAGCTTTCTTT. Encoded protein: CASRSLAGEGPNTEAFF.